The clone carrying this T cell receptor beta chain was recorded once. Its antigen is unidentified. CD45RO-negative CD8 cells positively selected for CCR7 made up the naive population, which excluded terminally differentiated effector memory CD45RA+ cells. Adult Caucasians living in Nashville, Tennessee made up all of the donors. Replicate PCRs run on sorted subsets employed about 220 ng DNA, some 33,000 T cell genomes. Clones were sequenced by immunoSEQ multiplex PCR, and TCRdb holds only the in-frame ones, with some missing. This table has about 650,000 clones, about 95% appearing once. The data were taken from a study of shared clonotypes between healthy human individuals. Background on the study: CD8 memory received one plate per donor, CD8 naive two, CD4 memory three and CD4 naive three. Study results and caveats: Sequencing depth was a factor that was expected to affect clonotype sharing among donors.

Germline assignment: CDR1 MDHEN and CDR2 SYDVKM. CDR3 length: 12 amino acids. This chain connects TRBV28 to TRBJ2-2; 8 bases fit TRBD2. Material for sequencing was naive CD8+ T cells sorted from blood. The TCR sequence derives from a woman aged 25 to 39 in good health. The CDR3 DNA reads as TGTGGGTTAGCGGGAAACACCGGGGAGCTGTTTTTT. Its translation: CGLAGNTGELFF.